Each of the 32 T cell receptor beta chains below was sequenced from the same sample in a study of radiotherapy plus CTLA-4 blockade in lung cancer. The protocol was immunoSEQ multiplex PCR, while the TCRdb copy is restricted to in-frame clones and leaves out a portion. The sample holds more than 40,000 clones, around 86% seen once. The starting material was peripheral blood, obtained from a patient treated with radiotherapy plus ipilimumab. These receptors came from a human donor with non-small cell lung cancer who had stable disease on radiotherapy plus ipilimumab.

The rearrangement uses TRBV18 and TRBJ1-5; TRBD1 matches 7 bases. Germline V gene sequence: CDR1 KGHSH, CDR2 LQKENI. CDR3 length: 14 residues. Trimming removed 5 bases from V and 6 bases from J; junction bases left unmatched: 7. The CDR3 sequence: CASSNDREVQPQHF. The CDR3 coding sequence is TGTGCCAGCTCAAACGACAGGGAGGTTCAGCCCCAGCATTTT.

J is TRBJ2-3 and V is TRBV6-5; weak D call: TRBD2 (6 bases). The V end was cut by 0 bases, the J end by 4 bases, with 11 bases between. The CDR3 is 15 residues long. From germline, CDR1 is MNHEY and CDR2 SVGAGI. CDR3 DNA sequence: TGTGCCAGCAGTTACTCGCCTAGCGTGGCAGATACGCAGTATTTT. Translation: CASSYSPSVADTQYF.

This clone was found a few times. The chain combines TRBV2 with TRBJ1-1, with a possible D match to TRBD1 (5 bases). The CDR3 runs to 15 residues. Germline V lookup: CDR1 SNHLY, CDR2 FYNNEI. V was cut by 4 bases and J by 6 bases, with 18 bases left in between. The CDR3 nucleotides read TGTGCCAGCAGTGTTCTTCGACAGCCCAGCCCTGAAGCTTTCTTT. This gives the protein CASSVLRQPSPEAFF.

The V gene is TRBV19, the J gene TRBJ2-4, with D possibly being TRBD1 (6 bases). The CDR3 totals 14 residues. Per the germline V gene, CDR1 is LNHDA and CDR2 is SQIVND (reference sequence). Trimming took off 1 base at V and 4 bases at J, with 8 bases between the two ends. Here the CDR3 DNA reads TGTGCCAGTAGTATAGGGCAGGGGAAAAACATTCAGTACTTC. Its translation: CASSIGQGKNIQYF.

V usage is TRBV6-1 and J usage is TRBJ2-3, with TRBD1 as a possible D gene (6 bases). The ends were cut back, 5 bases at V and 4 bases at J, with 13 bases in the middle. This CDR3 contains 14 residues. CDR1 is MNHNS and CDR2 is SASEGT in the germline V gene. The CDR3 DNA reads as TGTGCCAGCAGTAAACTTAACAGGGCAGATACGCAGTATTTT. This encodes CASSKLNRADTQYF.

J is TRBJ2-1 and V is TRBV4-2; possibly TRBD2 for D (6 bases). This CDR3 has 14 amino acids. Germline CDR1 and CDR2: LGHNA and YNFKEQ. Trimming took off 0 bases at V and 9 bases at J, with 12 bases between the two ends. The CDR3 reads CASSQERAAGEQFF. The CDR3 DNA is TGTGCCAGCAGCCAAGAAAGGGCAGCGGGTGAGCAGTTCTTC.

The rearrangement links TRBV4-1 to TRBJ1-1, with 9 bases fitting TRBD1. The V segment lost 3 bases and the J segment 4 bases; nucleotides outside the gene matches: 6. Germline V gene data show CDR1 as MGHRA and CDR2 as YSYEKL. CDR3 size: 15 residues. CDR3 bases: TGCGCCAGCAGCCACCGAATGACAGGGGGCACTGAAGCTTTCTTT. It codes for CASSHRMTGGTEAFF.

The rearrangement links TRBV27 to TRBJ2-5; tentative D call: TRBD1 (5 bases). The better agreement between TRBJ2-7 and the DNA end casts doubt on the J call. Germline lookup yields CDR1 MNHEY and CDR2 SMNVEV (reference sequence). This CDR3 spans 14 amino acids. The CDR3 region is CASSLGDRAYEQYF. The DNA of the CDR3 is TGTGCCAGCAGTTTGGGTGACAGAGCCTACGAGCAGTACTTC.

The rearrangement links TRBV5-1 to TRBJ2-1; 9 bases line up with TRBD2. The ends lost 2 bases at V and 6 bases at J; junction bases unmatched: 3. Germline CDR1 and CDR2: SGHRS and YFSETQ. CDR3 length: 14 amino acids. In nucleotides, the CDR3 is TGCGCCAGCAGCTTAGCGGGAGGACCCAATGAGCAGTTCTTC. This translates into CASSLAGGPNEQFF.

The chain uses TRBV28 and TRBJ2-7; 8 bases are a match to TRBD2. The CDR3 is 14 amino acids. Germline V gene sequence: CDR1 MDHEN, CDR2 SYDVKM. J gave up 7 bases and V 3 bases, and 8 bases lay outside the gene matches. CDR3 sequence reads: CASSLGTSEDEQYF. The CDR3 DNA sequence: TGTGCCAGCAGTTTGGGGACTAGTGAGGATGAGCAGTACTTC.

This clone has only one observation. J is TRBJ2-7 and V is TRBV10-3, with D tentatively TRBD1 (6 bases). Trimming pared 7 bases from V and 2 bases from J, leaving 15 bases between. Germline CDR1 and CDR2: ENHRY and SYGVKD. This CDR3 has 14 residues. DNA for the CDR3: TGTGCCATCACCTCCCGGGACACAGCCTACGAGCAGTACTTC. This encodes CAITSRDTAYEQYF.

The chain employs TRBV4-3 and TRBJ2-3; D perhaps matches TRBD2 (5 bases). V lost 5 bases, J lost 0 bases, and 18 bases lay in between. Germline CDR1 LGHNA, CDR2 YSLEER. The CDR3 totals 17 residues. The CDR3 spells CASSSARGASSTDTQYF. The DNA for the CDR3 is TGCGCCAGCAGCTCAGCCCGCGGAGCTAGCAGCACAGATACGCAGTATTTT.

This chain connects TRBV15 to TRBJ1-5; perhaps TRBD1 as D (6 bases). The CDR3 length is 19 residues. V lost 3 bases, J lost 0 bases, and 21 bases lay in between. Germline CDR1 reads LNHNV; CDR2 reads YYDKDF (reference sequence). CDR3 in DNA: TGTGCCACCAGCAGGGATTGGAGACAGGAGCTCTATAGCAATCAGCCCCAGCATTTT. Translating it yields CATSRDWRQELYSNQPQHF. Complete variable domain (other parts from reference TRBV15 and TRBJ1-5): DAMVIQNPRYQVTQFGKPVTLSCSQTLNHNVMYWYQQKSSQAPKLLFHYYDKDFNNEADTPDNFQSRRPNTSFCFLDIRSPGLGDTAMYLCATSRDWRQELYSNQPQHFGDGTRLSIL.

This clone appeared a few times. V and J are TRBV7-2 and TRBJ2-7; TRBD2 is a possible D gene (5 bases). The length of the CDR3 is 14 residues. Germline-derived CDR1 and CDR2 are SGHTA and FQGNSA. V lost 8 bases, J lost 0 bases, and 14 bases lay in between. The CDR3 DNA reads as TGTGCCAGCGGAAAAGGAGGCGGCTCCTACGAGCAGTACTTC. Its translation: CASGKGGGSYEQYF.

V is TRBV19 and J is TRBJ1-5; tentatively, D is TRBD1 (5 bases). The V end lost 8 bases, the J end lost 7 bases, and 12 bases lay between the germline ends. CDR1 is LNHDA, CDR2 SQIVND, per germline (reference sequence). The CDR3 has 12 amino acids. The DNA of the CDR3 is TGTGCCAGTTGCGCAGGGAGGCAGCCCCAGCATTTT. This translates into CASCAGRQPQHF.

This clone was observed a single time. The chain recombines TRBV5-1 with TRBJ2-1; 7 positions agree with TRBD2. The CDR3 loop spans 17 amino acids. CDR1 is SGHRS and CDR2 is YFSETQ in the germline V gene. V dropped 2 bases and J dropped 4; count of bases not matched to a gene: 12. Here the CDR3 reads CASSLGASGNSYNEQFF. Written as DNA, the CDR3 is TGCGCCAGCAGCTTAGGGGCTAGCGGAAACAGTTACAATGAGCAGTTCTTC.

This chain links TRBV5-4 with TRBJ2-5, with 11 bases fitting TRBD1. The CDR3 is 16 amino acids. Germline V gene data show CDR1 as SGHNT and CDR2 as YYREEE (reference sequence). The V gene end was trimmed by 2 bases and the J gene end by 3 bases; junction bases not matched to a gene: 6. The CDR3 coding sequence is TGTGCCAGCAGCTTATACAGGACAGGGGGCAAAGAGACCCAGTACTTC. It translates to CASSLYRTGGKETQYF. The whole variable domain, filled in from reference TRBV5-4 and TRBJ2-5, reads ETGVTQSPTHLIKTRGQQVTLRCSSQSGHNTVSWYQQALGQGPQFIFQYYREEENGRGNFPPRFSGLQFPNYSSELNVNALELDDSALYLCASSLYRTGGKETQYFGPGTRLLVL.

V is TRBV7-9 and J is TRBJ2-1, with 16 bases fitting TRBD2. Losses at the gene ends were 5 bases for V and 1 base for J; bases not matched to a gene: 5. Germline assignment: CDR1 SEHNR and CDR2 FQNEAQ (reference sequence). The CDR3 loop spans 18 amino acids. CDR3 amino acids: CASSAPGLAGGSYNEQFF. In nucleotides, the CDR3 is TGTGCCAGCAGCGCTCCGGGACTAGCGGGAGGGTCCTACAATGAGCAGTTCTTC.

The chain uses TRBV28 and TRBJ2-3; 8 positions agree with TRBD2. Germline V gives CDR1 MDHEN, CDR2 SYDVKM. V lost 7 bases and J lost 7; bases outside the gene matches: 10. This CDR3 comprises 14 residues. The CDR3 region is CASTSGGYQNTQYF. The CDR3 DNA follows: TGTGCCAGCACCTCGGGGGGGTACCAGAATACGCAGTATTTT.

The chain has TRBV14 and TRBJ2-3; 10 bases are shared with TRBD2. The CDR3 is 18 amino acids. Germline assignment: CDR1 SGHDN and CDR2 FVKESK. J was trimmed by 3 bases and V by 1 base; bases with no gene match: 10. The DNA for the CDR3 is TGTGCCAGCAGCCAAGGACCCGGGACTAGCGAGAGGACAGATACGCAGTATTTT. It is translated as CASSQGPGTSERTDTQYF.

The chain combines TRBV28 with TRBJ1-1; D is uncertain. Germline V gene data show CDR1 as MDHEN and CDR2 as SYDVKM. Trimming pared 3 bases from V and 0 bases from J, leaving 11 bases between. The CDR3 loop spans 15 amino acids. DNA for the CDR3: TGTGCCAGCAGTTTGGCCGGGAATTTGAACACTGAAGCTTTCTTT. Translated: CASSLAGNLNTEAFF.

The rearrangement links TRBV6-1 to TRBJ2-7; TRBD1 agrees at 8 bases. Germline CDR1 and CDR2: MNHNS and SASEGT. V lost 2 bases and J lost 3; bases outside the gene matches: 6. This CDR3 has 15 amino acids. The CDR3 DNA sequence: TGTGCCAGCAGTGAACTGGACAGGGCGGTCTACGAGCAGTACTTC. It codes for CASSELDRAVYEQYF.

CDR3 in amino acids: CASSVGGLITGELFF. The CDR3 DNA reads TGTGCCAGCAGCGTAGGGGGGCTAATCACCGGGGAGCTGTTTTTT. This chain uses TRBV9 with TRBJ2-2, with D possibly being TRBD1 (6 bases). Germline V gives CDR1 SGDLS, CDR2 YYNGEE. Trimming cost V 0 bases and J 4 bases, with 10 bases left between them. The CDR3 runs to 15 residues. Supplemented by reference TRBV9 and TRBJ2-2, the full variable domain reads DSGVTQTPKHLITATGQRVTLRCSPRSGDLSVYWYQQSLDQGLQFLIQYYNGEERAKGNILERFSAQQFPDLHSELNLSSLELGDSALYFCASSVGGLITGELFFGEGSRLTVL.

The chain carries TRBV6-1 and TRBJ2-5; 10 bases agree with TRBD2. This CDR3 is built from 16 residues. Germline V gene data show CDR1 as MNHNS and CDR2 as SASEGT. J was trimmed by 4 bases and V by 2 bases; bases with no gene match: 7. The chain's CDR3 is CASSELAGVGGETQYF. In DNA form, the CDR3 reads TGTGCCAGCAGTGAACTAGCGGGAGTAGGAGGAGAGACCCAGTACTTC.

The gene calls are TRBV6-5 and TRBJ1-4; no clear D gene. V lost 6 bases and J lost 5, with 10 bases in between. CDR3 length equals 13 residues. Germline V gene data show CDR1 as MNHEY and CDR2 as SVGAGI. The CDR3 sequence: CASSRRVNEKLFF. CDR3 DNA sequence: TGTGCCAGCAGCCGTCGGGTCAATGAAAAACTGTTTTTT.

This sequence joins TRBV7-8 and TRBJ2-1; TRBD2 matches 13 bases. This CDR3 region has 18 residues. CDR1 and CDR2 (germline): SGHVS, FQNEAQ. V gave up 5 bases and J gave up 9 bases; unmatched junction bases: 16. CDR3 DNA: TGTGCCAGCAGCCGGAGGACTAGCGGGAGTTTTCAACTGGGTGAGCAGTTCTTC. Its translation: CASSRRTSGSFQLGEQFF.

The gene calls are TRBV7-3 and TRBJ2-4; the D gene is possibly TRBD1 (7 bases). Trimming removed 5 bases at V and 5 bases at J, with 16 bases between. Germline V lookup: CDR1 SGHTA, CDR2 FQGTGA. The CDR3 runs to 15 residues. The CDR3 sequence is CASSQGGTVENIQYF. The DNA for the CDR3 is TGTGCCAGCAGCCAAGGAGGGACAGTAGAAAACATTCAGTACTTC.

The sample holds one count of this clone. The rearrangement links TRBV30 to TRBJ2-7; D remains ambiguous. CDR1 GTSNPN and CDR2 SVGIG come from the germline V gene (reference sequence). CDR3 length: 12 amino acids. V lost 0 bases and J 5 bases, leaving 8 bases between the germline ends. The CDR3 DNA reads as TGTGCCTGGAGTGTACTTGTGAACGAGCAGTACTTC. This translates into CAWSVLVNEQYF. The variable domain in full, with the rest retrieved from reference TRBV30 and TRBJ2-7, is SQTIHQWPATLVQPVGSPLSLECTVEGTSNPNLYWYRQAAGRGLQLLFYSVGIGQISSEVPQNLSASRPQDRQFILSSKKLLLSDSGFYLCAWSVLVNEQYFGPGTRLTVT.

The chain combines TRBV15 with TRBJ2-7, with 7 bases identical to TRBD1. Germline V gene lookup returns CDR1 LNHNV and CDR2 YYDKDF (reference sequence). The CDR3 is 14 amino acids. Trimming removed 6 bases from V and 3 bases from J; junction bases left unmatched: 8. The CDR3 region is CATSADRAIYEQYF. CDR3 DNA: TGTGCCACCAGTGCCGACAGGGCCATCTACGAGCAGTACTTC.

This chain connects TRBV2 to TRBJ2-1; tentatively, D is TRBD2 (7 bases). The CDR3 is made up of 16 amino acids. The V and J ends lost 7 bases and 5 bases respectively, with 21 bases between them. CDR1 and CDR2 from the germline V gene are SNHLY and FYNNEI. DNA for the CDR3: TGTGCCAGCACCCTATTAGGGGGGGATGCCAACAATGAGCAGTTCTTC. Its translation: CASTLLGGDANNEQFF.

The chain is built from TRBV5-5 and TRBJ2-7; possible D gene TRBD2, 5 bases. The germline V gene encodes CDR1 SGHKS and CDR2 YYEKEE (reference sequence). CDR3 length equals 14 residues. Trimming took off 1 base at V and 0 bases at J, with 8 bases between the two ends. As DNA, the CDR3 is TGTGCCAGCAGCTTGACGGGGAACTCCTACGAGCAGTACTTC. It specifies CASSLTGNSYEQYF.

V is TRBV6-5 and J is TRBJ2-1; tentative D call: TRBD1 (6 bases). CDR1 is MNHEY, CDR2 SVGAGI, per germline. The CDR3 totals 13 residues. V gave up 5 bases and J gave up 4 bases, with 9 bases separating them. The CDR3 here is CASSQQGYNEQFF. In nucleotides, the CDR3 is TGTGCCAGCAGTCAACAGGGATACAATGAGCAGTTCTTC.